Detailed here is one T cell receptor (beta chain). Antigen unknown. Method: immunoSEQ multiplex PCR; TCRdb's copy keeps in-frame clones and lacks some. The sample holds 110,000 to 150,000 clones, around 90% seen once. The record originates from a study of T cell responses to AZD1222 COVID-19 vaccine. The wider study: Second doses at about 4 or about 12 weeks were pooled.

Study-wide findings and caveats: The study found Spike-specific TCR breadth and depth rose after two AZD1222 doses. Females outnumbered males among donors, who were mostly white British; clonal diversity was possibly underestimated.

Germline lookup yields CDR1 MDHEN and CDR2 SYDVKM. This CDR3 has 14 residues. The V and J ends lost 5 bases and 7 bases respectively, with 16 bases between them. The chain carries TRBV28 and TRBJ2-3; D tentatively fits TRBD1 or TRBD2 (6 bases each). The clonotype originates from an adult in good health. The sample in question was peripheral blood, obtained on day 0 of AZD1222 vaccination. The CDR3 protein is CASSPLGGQNTQYF. CDR3 in DNA: TGTGCCAGCAGTCCTCTTGGGGGGCAAAATACGCAGTATTTT. Using reference TRBV28 and TRBJ2-3 for the parts outside the CDR3, the full variable domain is DVKVTQSSRYLVKRTGEKVFLECVQDMDHENMFWYRQDPGLGLRLIYFSYDVKMKEKGDIPEGYSVSREKKERFSLILESASTNQTSMYLCASSPLGGQNTQYFGPGTRLTVL.